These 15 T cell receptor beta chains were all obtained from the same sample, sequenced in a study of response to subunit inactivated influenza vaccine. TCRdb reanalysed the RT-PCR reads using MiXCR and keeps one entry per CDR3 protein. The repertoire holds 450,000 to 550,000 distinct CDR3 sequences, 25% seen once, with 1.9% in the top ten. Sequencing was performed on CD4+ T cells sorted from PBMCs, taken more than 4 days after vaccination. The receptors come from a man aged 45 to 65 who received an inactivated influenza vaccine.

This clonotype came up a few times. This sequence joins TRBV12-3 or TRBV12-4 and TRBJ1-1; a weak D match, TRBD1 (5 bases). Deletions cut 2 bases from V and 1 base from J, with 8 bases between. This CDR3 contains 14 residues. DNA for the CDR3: TGTGCCAGCAGTTTAAACCAGGGGAACACTGAAGCTTTCTTT. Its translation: CASSLNQGNTEAFF.

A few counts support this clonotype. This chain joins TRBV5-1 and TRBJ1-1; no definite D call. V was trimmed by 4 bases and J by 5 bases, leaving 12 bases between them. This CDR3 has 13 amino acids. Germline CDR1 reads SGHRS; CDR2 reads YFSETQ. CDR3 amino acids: CASSEGYGTEAFF. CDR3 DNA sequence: TGCGCCAGCAGCGAAGGGTATGGGACTGAAGCTTTCTTT.

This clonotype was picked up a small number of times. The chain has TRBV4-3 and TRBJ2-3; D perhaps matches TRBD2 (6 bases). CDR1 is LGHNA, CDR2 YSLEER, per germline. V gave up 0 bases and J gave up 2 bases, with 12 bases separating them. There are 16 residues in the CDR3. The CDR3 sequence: CASSQDLRDSTDTQYF. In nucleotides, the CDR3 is TGCGCCAGCAGCCAAGATCTTAGGGACTCCACAGATACGCAGTATTTT.

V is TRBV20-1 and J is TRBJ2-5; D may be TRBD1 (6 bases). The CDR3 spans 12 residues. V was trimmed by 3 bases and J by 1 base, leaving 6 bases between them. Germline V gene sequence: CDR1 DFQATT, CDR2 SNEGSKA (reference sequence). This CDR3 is CSARGAQETQYF. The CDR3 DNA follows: TGCAGTGCTAGGGGGGCCCAAGAGACCCAGTACTTC.

The DNA of the CDR3 is TGTGCCAGCAGCTTAGTCCAGCGGGAGGGGCTGTTTTTT. Protein sequence: CASSLVQREGLFF. The V gene is TRBV11-2, the J gene TRBJ2-2; 10 bases fit TRBD2. CDR1 and CDR2 from the germline V gene are SGHAT and FQNNGV. The ends lost 1 base at V and 13 bases at J; junction bases unmatched: 3. The CDR3 length is 13 residues.

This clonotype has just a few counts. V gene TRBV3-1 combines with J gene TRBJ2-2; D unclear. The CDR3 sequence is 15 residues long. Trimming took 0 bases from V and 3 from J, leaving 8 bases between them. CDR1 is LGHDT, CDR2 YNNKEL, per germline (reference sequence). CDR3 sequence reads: CASSQDSTHTGELFF. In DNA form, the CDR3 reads TGTGCCAGCAGCCAAGATAGCACCCACACCGGGGAGCTGTTTTTT. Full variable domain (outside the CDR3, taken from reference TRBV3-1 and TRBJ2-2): DTAVSQTPKYLVTQMGNDKSIKCEQNLGHDTMYWYKQDSKKFLKIMFSYNNKELIINETVPNRFSPKSPDKAHLNLHINSLELGDSAVYFCASSQDSTHTGELFFGEGSRLTVL.

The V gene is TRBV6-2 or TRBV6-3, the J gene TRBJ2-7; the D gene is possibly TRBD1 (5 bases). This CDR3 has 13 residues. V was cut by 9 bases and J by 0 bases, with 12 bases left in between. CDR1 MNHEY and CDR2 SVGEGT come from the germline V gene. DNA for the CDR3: TGTGCCAGTCAGACAGAAGTCTCCTACGAGCAGTACTTC. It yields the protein CASQTEVSYEQYF.

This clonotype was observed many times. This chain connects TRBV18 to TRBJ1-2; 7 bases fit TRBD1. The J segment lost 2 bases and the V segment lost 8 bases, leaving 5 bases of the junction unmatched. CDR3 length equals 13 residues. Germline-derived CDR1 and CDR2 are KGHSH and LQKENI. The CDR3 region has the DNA TGTGCCAGCAGCCCGGACAGGAACTATGGCTACACCTTC. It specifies CASSPDRNYGYTF.

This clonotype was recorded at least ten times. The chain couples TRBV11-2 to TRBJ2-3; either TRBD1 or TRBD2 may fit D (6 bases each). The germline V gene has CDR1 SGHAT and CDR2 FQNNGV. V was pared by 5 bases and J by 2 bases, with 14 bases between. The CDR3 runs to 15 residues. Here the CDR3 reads CASSLIGGNTDTQYF. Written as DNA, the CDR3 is TGTGCCAGCAGCCTCATCGGGGGCAACACAGATACGCAGTATTTT.

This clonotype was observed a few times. The CDR3 nucleotides are TGTGCCAGCAGCCTACCTTCGACAGGGATGGCTTCACCCCTCCACTTT. Amino acid sequence: CASSLPSTGMASPLHF. This chain connects TRBV5-6 to TRBJ1-6, with 7 bases matching TRBD1. Germline V gives CDR1 SGHDT, CDR2 YYEEEE. Germline trimming cut 4 bases from V and 9 bases from J; bases unmatched to any gene: 13. This CDR3 spans 16 amino acids.

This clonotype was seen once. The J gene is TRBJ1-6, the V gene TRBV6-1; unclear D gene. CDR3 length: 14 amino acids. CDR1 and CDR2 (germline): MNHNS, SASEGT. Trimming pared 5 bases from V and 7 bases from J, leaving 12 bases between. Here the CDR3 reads CASSPPGQNSPLHF. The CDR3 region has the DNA TGTGCCAGCAGTCCACCTGGTCAGAATTCACCCCTCCACTTT.

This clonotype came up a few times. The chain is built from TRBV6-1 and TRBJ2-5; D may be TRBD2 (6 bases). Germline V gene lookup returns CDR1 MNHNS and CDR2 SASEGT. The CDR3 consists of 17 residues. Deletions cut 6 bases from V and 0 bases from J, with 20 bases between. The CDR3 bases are TGTGCCAGCAGAGGGAATCGACTAGTTGGGTACCAAGAGACCCAGTACTTC. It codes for CASRGNRLVGYQETQYF.

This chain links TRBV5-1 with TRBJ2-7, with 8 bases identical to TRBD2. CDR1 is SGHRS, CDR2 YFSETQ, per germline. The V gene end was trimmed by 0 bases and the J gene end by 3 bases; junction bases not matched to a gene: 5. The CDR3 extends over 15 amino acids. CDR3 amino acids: CASSLVSGENYEQYF. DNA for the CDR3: TGCGCCAGCAGCTTGGTTAGCGGGGAGAACTACGAGCAGTACTTC.

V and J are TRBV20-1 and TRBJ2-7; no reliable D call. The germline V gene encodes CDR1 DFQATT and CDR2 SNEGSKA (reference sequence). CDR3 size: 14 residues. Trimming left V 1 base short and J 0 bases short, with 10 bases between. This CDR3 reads CSARVPASSYEQYF. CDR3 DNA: TGCAGTGCTAGAGTCCCGGCGAGCTCCTACGAGCAGTACTTC.

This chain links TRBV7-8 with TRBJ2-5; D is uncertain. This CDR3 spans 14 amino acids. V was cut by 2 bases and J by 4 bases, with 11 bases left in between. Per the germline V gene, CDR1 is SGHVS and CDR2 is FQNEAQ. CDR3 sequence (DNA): TGTGCCAGCAGCTTACTGTATTCCCCAGAGACCCAGTACTTC. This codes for CASSLLYSPETQYF.